What follows is one T cell receptor (beta chain) and its context. Antigen unknown. This entry is derived from a study of cytomegalovirus exposure and HLA in healthy donors. Points from the study as a whole: Researchers catalogued 150 or so TCR beta chains as cytomegalovirus-associated.

The PCR made use of 60 Vbeta and 13 Jbeta primers. Sequencing was performed with immunoSEQ multiplex PCR; in TCRdb, only in-frame clones are kept and a portion is missing. The sample lists some 250,000 clones, roughly 82% occurring once. Germline V CDR1 and CDR2: SNHLY, FYNNEI. With V trimmed by 7 bases and J by 3 bases, 7 bases remained unmatched. The length of the CDR3 is 14 residues. Sequencing was done on a sample of PBMCs. The clonotype was recovered from a woman aged 40-49 years in good health and CMV-seropositive. V and J are TRBV2 and TRBJ2-5; 8 bases fit TRBD1. CDR3 loop: CASKSRGLEETQYF. The CDR3 coding sequence is TGTGCCAGCAAGAGCAGGGGGCTCGAAGAGACCCAGTACTTC.